These 13 T cell receptor beta chains were sequenced from one sample in a study of PD-1 blockade in classical Hodgkin lymphoma. Following autologous stem cell transplantation, relapse occurred in every patient, and exposure to brentuximab vedotin varied. TCRdb's table, derived via immunoSEQ multiplex PCR, lists solely in-frame clones and lacks some. The table lists about 97,000 clones, 75% to 90% of them singletons. The starting material was peripheral blood mononuclear cells (PBMCs), obtained before the second cycle of nivolumab. These receptors were obtained from a human donor with classical Hodgkin lymphoma.

The chain carries TRBV6-5 and TRBJ2-7; 10 positions agree with TRBD1. The CDR3 is 14 residues long. The trim removed 2 bases at V and 5 bases at J, leaving 3 bases unmatched. Germline V gene data show CDR1 as MNHEY and CDR2 as SVGAGI. The DNA of the CDR3 is TGTGCCAGCAGTTACGTTGGGACAGGGGACGAGCAGTACTTC. This codes for CASSYVGTGDEQYF.

This chain joins TRBV11-2 and TRBJ1-2; D is uncertain. Trimming shortened V by 2 bases and J by 3 bases, and 13 bases separated the two germline ends. CDR3 size: 15 residues. Per germline, CDR1 SGHAT and CDR2 FQNNGV. CDR3 coding DNA: TGTGCCAGCAGCTTAAGCGATCGGGGATACTATGGCTACACCTTC. It specifies CASSLSDRGYYGYTF.

The chain has TRBV10-2 and TRBJ2-5, with 8 nucleotides matching TRBD2. TRBJ2-7 matches the DNA end more closely, so the J call is doubtful. The CDR3 is 14 amino acids. Germline V gene sequence: CDR1 WSHSY, CDR2 SAAADI. CDR3 sequence: CASSGLAGSYEQYF. The CDR3, as DNA: TGCGCCAGCAGCGGACTAGCCGGCTCCTACGAGCAGTACTTC.

J is TRBJ2-1 and V is TRBV4-1; 8 bases line up with TRBD2. Germline V gene sequence: CDR1 MGHRA, CDR2 YSYEKL. Trimming took 0 bases from V and 2 from J; bases not matched to a gene: 3. The CDR3 has 16 residues. In nucleotides, the CDR3 is TGCGCCAGCAGCCAAGACGGGGGGGCTACCTACAATGAGCAGTTCTTC. It encodes CASSQDGGATYNEQFF.

The rearrangement joins TRBV30 to TRBJ1-2; 8 nucleotides agree with TRBD1. The trim removed 1 base at V and 4 bases at J, leaving 8 bases unmatched. The CDR3 is 15 residues long. Germline V gives CDR1 GTSNPN, CDR2 SVGIG (reference sequence). The CDR3: CAWSGTGRPIYGYTF. The CDR3 coding sequence is TGTGCCTGGAGTGGGACAGGGCGCCCAATCTATGGCTACACCTTC.

V usage is TRBV7-9 and J usage is TRBJ2-7, with 8 bases that match TRBD2. There are 14 residues in the CDR3. V lost 8 bases to trimming and J lost 2 bases; unmatched junction nucleotides: 8. Germline loops: CDR1 SEHNR, CDR2 FQNEAQ (reference sequence). CDR3 loop: CASVSTGGTYEQYF. The CDR3 DNA reads as TGTGCCAGCGTATCGACGGGGGGGACCTACGAGCAGTACTTC.

The chain links TRBV5-4 to TRBJ1-5, with 11 bases aligning to TRBD1. Per germline, CDR1 SGHNT and CDR2 YYREEE (reference sequence). V trimming: 4 bases; J trimming: 4 bases; junction bases outside the gene matches: 10. The CDR3 has 17 residues. The CDR3: CASSEGTGGMSNQPQHF. CDR3 coding DNA: TGTGCCAGCAGCGAAGGGACAGGGGGAATGTCGAATCAGCCCCAGCATTTT. Drawing the rest from reference TRBV5-4 and TRBJ1-5, the complete variable domain is ETGVTQSPTHLIKTRGQQVTLRCSSQSGHNTVSWYQQALGQGPQFIFQYYREEENGRGNFPPRFSGLQFPNYSSELNVNALELDDSALYLCASSEGTGGMSNQPQHFGDGTRLSIL.

The chain links TRBV6-6 to TRBJ1-6, with D perhaps matching TRBD1 (5 bases). The CDR3 totals 16 residues. Trimming took 0 bases from V and 8 from J, leaving 14 bases between them. Germline CDR1 is MNHNY and CDR2 is SVGAGI (reference sequence). This CDR3 is CASSYSRGARDSPLHF. CDR3 in DNA: TGTGCCAGCAGTTACTCACGAGGGGCCAGGGATTCACCCCTCCACTTT.

This sequence joins TRBV27 and TRBJ2-5; TRBD2 might be the D (5 bases). The germline V gene has CDR1 MNHEY and CDR2 SMNVEV (reference sequence). The CDR3 extends over 13 amino acids. The V end lost 5 bases, the J end lost 0 bases, and 7 bases lay between the germline ends. In nucleotides, the CDR3 is TGTGCCAGCAGTGACGGGAACCAAGAGACCCAGTACTTC. Translation gives CASSDGNQETQYF.

This rearrangement joins TRBV2 to TRBJ2-5; 8 bases map to TRBD1. J gave up 1 base and V 11 bases, and 9 bases lay outside the gene matches. The CDR3 spans 14 residues. The germline V gene has CDR1 SNHLY and CDR2 FYNNEI. The CDR3 DNA sequence: TGTGCCGGTAGCAGGGGGCGTATCCAAGAGACCCAGTACTTC. This translates into CAGSRGRIQETQYF.

This clone was seen once. The J gene is TRBJ1-1, the V gene TRBV28; maybe TRBD1 (5 bases). V lost 4 bases and J lost 6, with 9 bases in between. Per germline, CDR1 MDHEN and CDR2 SYDVKM. This CDR3 has 12 amino acids. The CDR3 DNA follows: TGTGCCAGCAGTTGGGACGGTTCTGAAGCTTTCTTT. It yields the protein CASSWDGSEAFF. The full variable domain, with the rest looked up from reference TRBV28 and TRBJ1-1, is DVKVTQSSRYLVKRTGEKVFLECVQDMDHENMFWYRQDPGLGLRLIYFSYDVKMKEKGDIPEGYSVSREKKERFSLILESASTNQTSMYLCASSWDGSEAFFGQGTRLTVV.

The rearrangement uses TRBV21-1 and TRBJ1-4. TRBV21-1 is marked as a pseudogene. The CDR3 is made up of 20 amino acids. The CDR3: CASTSMVGGAGAGTNEKLFF. Written as DNA, the CDR3 is TGTGCCAGCACCTCCATGGTGGGGGGCGCGGGGGCTGGGACTAATGAAAAACTGTTTTTT.

V and J are TRBV27 and TRBJ2-7, with 14 bases that match TRBD2. Trimming took 4 bases from V and 2 from J; bases not matched to a gene: 4. Germline CDR1 and CDR2: MNHEY and SMNVEV (reference sequence). This CDR3 has 16 residues. The CDR3 DNA sequence: TGTGCCAGCAGTTCAAGACTAGCGGGGGGGCCCTACGAGCAGTACTTC. This translates into CASSSRLAGGPYEQYF.